This is a list of T cell receptor beta chains from one sample in a study of Ad26.COV2.S vaccination and SARS-CoV-2 variants. Data came from immunoSEQ multiplex PCR; TCRdb stores just in-frame clones and leaves some out. The sample has around 300,000 clones, roughly 88% seen once. The material was peripheral blood, obtained in a trial of Ad26.COV2.S vaccine versus placebo. The receptors derive from a person between 18 and 65 years old who received the Ad26.COV2.S COVID-19 vaccine or a placebo. Each CDR3 is given with its conserved first and last residue. Fields, in order: D gene, V gene, clone size, J gene, CDR3 DNA, CDR3 protein. D genes are given only for firm matches. Where a row states a size, it is once, few, many or the class of an expanded clone; other rows omit it.

d_call: TRBD1
v_call: TRBV6-5
clone_size: -
j_call: TRBJ1-1
cdr3_nt: TGTGCCAGCAGTTACTCGACAGGGGTAACCGCTGAAGCTTTCTTT
cdr3_aa: CASSYSTGVTAEAFF

d_call: -
v_call: TRBV27
clone_size: -
j_call: TRBJ2-5
cdr3_nt: TGTGCCAGCAGTGTAGGCCCTTTTCAAGAGACCCAGTACTTC
cdr3_aa: CASSVGPFQETQYF

d_call: TRBD1
v_call: TRBV7-9
clone_size: -
j_call: TRBJ1-1
cdr3_nt: TGTGCCAGCAGCTTGACAGGGTGGGCCCCTGAAGCTTTCTTT
cdr3_aa: CASSLTGWAPEAFF

d_call: -
v_call: TRBV5-8
clone_size: once
j_call: TRBJ1-1
cdr3_nt: TGTGCCAGCAGCTTGCTTCCGGGACTGAACACTGAAGCTTTCTTT
cdr3_aa: CASSLLPGLNTEAFF

d_call: -
v_call: TRBV19
clone_size: once
j_call: TRBJ2-1
cdr3_nt: TGTGCCAGTAAAGAGGGCGGAACTATCTCCTACAATGAGCAGTTCTTC
cdr3_aa: CASKEGGTISYNEQFF

d_call: -
v_call: TRBV6-6
clone_size: -
j_call: TRBJ1-2
cdr3_nt: TGTGCCAGCAGTTACCCGGTTGGCTACACCTTC
cdr3_aa: CASSYPVGYTF

d_call: -
v_call: TRBV13
clone_size: once
j_call: TRBJ1-2
cdr3_nt: TGTGCCAGCAGCTTAGGCTCCCTAGACAGACCGCGAACTACCTATGGCTACACCTTC
cdr3_aa: CASSLGSLDRPRTTYGYTF

d_call: -
v_call: TRBV5-5
clone_size: -
j_call: TRBJ1-2
cdr3_nt: TGTGCCAGCAGCTTGGAGGACGGCCAACCATTCTATGGCTACACCTTC
cdr3_aa: CASSLEDGQPFYGYTF

d_call: -
v_call: TRBV7-2
clone_size: -
j_call: TRBJ1-3
cdr3_nt: TGTGCCAGCAGCATTGGGCTCTCCTCTGGAAACACCATATATTTT
cdr3_aa: CASSIGLSSGNTIYF

d_call: -
v_call: TRBV6-6
clone_size: -
j_call: TRBJ1-3
cdr3_nt: TGTGCCAGCAGTATCCCCAGCGCCTCTGGAAACACCATATATTTT
cdr3_aa: CASSIPSASGNTIYF

d_call: TRBD1
v_call: TRBV28
clone_size: -
j_call: TRBJ2-1
cdr3_nt: TGTGCCAGCAGCTCTGGGACAGCTGAGCAGTTCTTC
cdr3_aa: CASSSGTAEQFF

d_call: -
v_call: TRBV11-3
clone_size: -
j_call: TRBJ1-1
cdr3_nt: TGTGCCAGCAGCCTACTCCACGCGAACACTGAAGCTTTCTTT
cdr3_aa: CASSLLHANTEAFF

d_call: TRBD1
v_call: TRBV19
clone_size: -
j_call: TRBJ1-1
cdr3_nt: TGTGCCAGTAGTTTGCGGACAGGGGGTAAAATTGCTGAAGCTTTCTTT
cdr3_aa: CASSLRTGGKIAEAFF

d_call: TRBD1
v_call: TRBV6-5
clone_size: -
j_call: TRBJ2-7
cdr3_nt: TGTGCCAGCAGGGAGACAGGGTACTCCTACGAGCAGTACTTC
cdr3_aa: CASRETGYSYEQYF

d_call: -
v_call: TRBV21-1
clone_size: -
j_call: TRBJ1-1
cdr3_nt: TGTGCCAGCAGCACGGAGGGGCGGGACACTGAAGCTTTCTTT
cdr3_aa: CASSTEGRDTEAFF

d_call: TRBD1
v_call: TRBV30
clone_size: -
j_call: TRBJ1-2
cdr3_nt: TGTGCCTGGAAAGGACAGGGGGCTCTCTACACCTTC
cdr3_aa: CAWKGQGALYTF

d_call: -
v_call: TRBV25-1
clone_size: -
j_call: TRBJ2-7
cdr3_nt: TGTGCCAGCAGTCCCCCCGCCAGGGACGAGCAGTACTTC
cdr3_aa: CASSPPARDEQYF

d_call: TRBD1
v_call: TRBV3-1/TRBV3-2
clone_size: -
j_call: TRBJ1-1
cdr3_nt: TGTGCCAGCAGCACCCGACAGGGGAGACGAACTGAAGCTTTCTTT
cdr3_aa: CASSTRQGRRTEAFF

d_call: -
v_call: TRBV29-1
clone_size: -
j_call: TRBJ1-1
cdr3_nt: TGCAGCGTCGGGGGAGTCCTGAACACTGAAGCTTTCTTT
cdr3_aa: CSVGGVLNTEAFF

d_call: TRBD1
v_call: TRBV12-3/TRBV12-4
clone_size: -
j_call: TRBJ1-1
cdr3_nt: TGTGCCAGCAGTTTACAGGGGGCCACTGAAGCTTTCTTT
cdr3_aa: CASSLQGATEAFF

d_call: -
v_call: TRBV18
clone_size: -
j_call: TRBJ1-1
cdr3_nt: TGTGCCAGCTCACCAAGTATTCAGGGACCGAACACTGAAGCTTTCTTT
cdr3_aa: CASSPSIQGPNTEAFF

d_call: -
v_call: TRBV7-9
clone_size: -
j_call: TRBJ2-1
cdr3_nt: TGTGCCAGCAGCTTAGAGGGCAGGGGGGATGAGCAGTTCTTC
cdr3_aa: CASSLEGRGDEQFF

d_call: -
v_call: TRBV5-4
clone_size: -
j_call: TRBJ2-5
cdr3_nt: TGTGCCAGCAGCTTGGGGGTCGGAGAGACCCAGTACTTC
cdr3_aa: CASSLGVGETQYF

d_call: -
v_call: TRBV11-2
clone_size: -
j_call: TRBJ1-2
cdr3_nt: TGTGCCAGCAGCCCCTTTGGGCAGGGTGTCTATGGCTACACCTTC
cdr3_aa: CASSPFGQGVYGYTF

d_call: -
v_call: TRBV19
clone_size: -
j_call: TRBJ2-1
cdr3_nt: TGTGCCAGTAGTATTGGGGATCTCCCCTCCTACAATGAGCAGTTCTTC
cdr3_aa: CASSIGDLPSYNEQFF

d_call: TRBD1
v_call: TRBV9
clone_size: -
j_call: TRBJ2-3
cdr3_nt: TGTGCCAGCAGCGTAGGGGACAGGGACCCAGATACGCAGTATTTT
cdr3_aa: CASSVGDRDPDTQYF

d_call: TRBD1
v_call: TRBV5-3
clone_size: -
j_call: TRBJ1-5
cdr3_nt: TGTGCCAGAAGCGGGGACAGGGGGAATCAGCCCCAGCATTTT
cdr3_aa: CARSGDRGNQPQHF

d_call: -
v_call: TRBV19
clone_size: -
j_call: TRBJ2-5
cdr3_nt: TGTGCCAGTAGTTCCATAGCGGAGCAGGGAGAGACCCAGTACTTC
cdr3_aa: CASSSIAEQGETQYF

d_call: -
v_call: TRBV19
clone_size: -
j_call: TRBJ1-2
cdr3_nt: TGTGCCAGTAGTATGGCAGGGGAATATGGCTACACCTTC
cdr3_aa: CASSMAGEYGYTF

d_call: -
v_call: TRBV5-4
clone_size: -
j_call: TRBJ1-1
cdr3_nt: TGTGCCAGCAGCCCGTGGGGGTTGAACACTGAAGCTTTCTTT
cdr3_aa: CASSPWGLNTEAFF

d_call: -
v_call: TRBV7-2
clone_size: -
j_call: TRBJ2-3
cdr3_nt: TGTGCCAGCAGCTCGCAGGGTCTCGGGAACACAGATACGCAGTATTTT
cdr3_aa: CASSSQGLGNTDTQYF

d_call: -
v_call: TRBV4-3
clone_size: -
j_call: TRBJ2-1
cdr3_nt: TGCGCCAGCAGCCAAGAACGGAGGGATGGGAATGAGCAGTTCTTC
cdr3_aa: CASSQERRDGNEQFF

d_call: -
v_call: TRBV18
clone_size: -
j_call: TRBJ2-5
cdr3_nt: TGTGCCAGCTCACCAGCGCGGGGCAGATCGGACCAAGAGACCCAGTACTTC
cdr3_aa: CASSPARGRSDQETQYF

d_call: -
v_call: TRBV15
clone_size: -
j_call: TRBJ2-1
cdr3_nt: TGTGCCACCAATTCCGAACCCTCCTACAATGAGCAGTTCTTC
cdr3_aa: CATNSEPSYNEQFF

d_call: -
v_call: TRBV6-5
clone_size: -
j_call: TRBJ1-1
cdr3_nt: TGTGCCAGCAGTATGAACACTGAAGCTTTCTTT
cdr3_aa: CASSMNTEAFF

d_call: -
v_call: TRBV29-1
clone_size: -
j_call: TRBJ1-1
cdr3_nt: TGCAGCGTTGGGGAGATCGGGCGGAACACTGAAGCTTTCTTT
cdr3_aa: CSVGEIGRNTEAFF